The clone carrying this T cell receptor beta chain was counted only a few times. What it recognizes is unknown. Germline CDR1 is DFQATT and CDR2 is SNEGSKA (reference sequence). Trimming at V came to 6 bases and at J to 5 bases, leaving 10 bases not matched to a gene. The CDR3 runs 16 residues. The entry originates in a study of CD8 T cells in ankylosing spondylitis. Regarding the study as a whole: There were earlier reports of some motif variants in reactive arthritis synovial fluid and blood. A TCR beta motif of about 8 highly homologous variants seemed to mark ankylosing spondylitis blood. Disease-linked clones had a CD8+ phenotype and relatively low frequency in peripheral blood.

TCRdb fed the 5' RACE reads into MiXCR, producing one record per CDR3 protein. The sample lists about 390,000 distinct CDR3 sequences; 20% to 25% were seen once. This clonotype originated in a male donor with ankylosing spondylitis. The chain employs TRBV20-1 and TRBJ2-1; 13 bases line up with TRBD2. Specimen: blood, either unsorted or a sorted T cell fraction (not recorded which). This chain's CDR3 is CSAGLAGVWGHNEQFF. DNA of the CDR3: TGCAGTGCCGGACTAGCGGGAGTTTGGGGACACAATGAGCAGTTCTTC.